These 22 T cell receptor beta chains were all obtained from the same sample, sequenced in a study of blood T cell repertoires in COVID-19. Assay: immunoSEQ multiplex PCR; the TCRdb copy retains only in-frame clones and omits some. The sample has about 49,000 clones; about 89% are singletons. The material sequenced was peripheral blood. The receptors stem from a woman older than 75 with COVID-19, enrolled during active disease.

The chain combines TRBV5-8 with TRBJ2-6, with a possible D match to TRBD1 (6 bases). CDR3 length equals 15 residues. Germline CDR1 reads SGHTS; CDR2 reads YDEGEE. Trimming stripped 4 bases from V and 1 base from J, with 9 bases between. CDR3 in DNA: TGTGCCAGCAGCCTGGACAGATCTGGGGCCAACGTCCTGACTTTC. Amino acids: CASSLDRSGANVLTF.

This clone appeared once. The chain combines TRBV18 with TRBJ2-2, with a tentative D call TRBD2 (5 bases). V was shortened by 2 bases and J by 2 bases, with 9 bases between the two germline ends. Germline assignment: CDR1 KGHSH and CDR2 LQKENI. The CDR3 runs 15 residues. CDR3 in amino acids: CASSPLSGNTGELFF. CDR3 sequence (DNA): TGTGCCAGCTCACCATTAAGCGGAAACACCGGGGAGCTGTTTTTT.

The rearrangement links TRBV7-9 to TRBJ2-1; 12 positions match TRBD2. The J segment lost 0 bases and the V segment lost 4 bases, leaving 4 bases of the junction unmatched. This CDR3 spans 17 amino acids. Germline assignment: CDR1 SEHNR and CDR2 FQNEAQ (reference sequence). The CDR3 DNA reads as TGTGCCAGCAGCTCCGGGACTAGCGGGTTCTCCTACAATGAGCAGTTCTTC. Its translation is CASSSGTSGFSYNEQFF.

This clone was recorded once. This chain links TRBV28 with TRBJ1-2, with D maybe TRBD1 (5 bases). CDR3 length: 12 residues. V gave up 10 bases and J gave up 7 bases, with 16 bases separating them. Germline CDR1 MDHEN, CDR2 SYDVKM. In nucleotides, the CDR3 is TGTGCCACGCGGGGGGGAGGCTTTGGCTACACCTTC. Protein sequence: CATRGGGFGYTF.

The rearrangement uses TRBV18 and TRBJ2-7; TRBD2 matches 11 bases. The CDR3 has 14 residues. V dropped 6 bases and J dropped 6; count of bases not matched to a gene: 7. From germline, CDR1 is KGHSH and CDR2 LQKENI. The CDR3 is CASSLTSGRGEQYF. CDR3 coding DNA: TGTGCCAGCTCCCTCACTAGCGGGAGAGGCGAGCAGTACTTC.

The CDR3 is CASSEETGIGNQPQHF. The DNA of the CDR3 is TGTGCCAGCAGCGAAGAAACAGGGATTGGCAATCAGCCCCAGCATTTT. This sequence joins TRBV7-8 and TRBJ1-5; D possibly corresponds to TRBD1 (6 bases). CDR1 is SGHVS, CDR2 FQNEAQ, per germline. V lost 5 bases and J 2 bases, leaving 16 bases between the germline ends. This CDR3 has 16 residues.

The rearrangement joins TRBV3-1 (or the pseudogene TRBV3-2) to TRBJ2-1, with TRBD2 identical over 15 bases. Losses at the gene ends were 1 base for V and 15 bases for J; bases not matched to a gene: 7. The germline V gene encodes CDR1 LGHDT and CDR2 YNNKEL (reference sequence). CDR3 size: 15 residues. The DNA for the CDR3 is TGTGCCAGCAGCCAAGCCGGACTAGCGGGAGGGCCGTTGTTCTTC. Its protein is CASSQAGLAGGPLFF.

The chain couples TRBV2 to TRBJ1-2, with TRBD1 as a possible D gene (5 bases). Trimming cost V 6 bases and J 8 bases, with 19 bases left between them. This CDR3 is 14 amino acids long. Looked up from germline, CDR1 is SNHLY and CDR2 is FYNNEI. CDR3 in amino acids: CASSSSQVGPGYTF. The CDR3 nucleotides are TGTGCCAGCAGCTCCTCACAGGTGGGGCCGGGCTACACCTTC.

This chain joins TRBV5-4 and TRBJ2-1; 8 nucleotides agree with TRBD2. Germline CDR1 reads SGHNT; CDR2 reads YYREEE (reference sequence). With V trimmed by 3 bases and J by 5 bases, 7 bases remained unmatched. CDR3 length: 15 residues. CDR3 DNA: TGTGCCAGCAGCTGGGTCCGGGGGGGTAACAATGAGCAGTTCTTC. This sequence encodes CASSWVRGGNNEQFF.

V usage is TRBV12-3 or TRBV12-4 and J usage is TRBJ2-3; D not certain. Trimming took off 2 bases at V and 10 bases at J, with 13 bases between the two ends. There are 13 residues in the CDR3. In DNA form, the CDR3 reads TGTGCCAGCAGTTTATTCCCCCTTACGGCGCAGTATTTT. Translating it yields CASSLFPLTAQYF.

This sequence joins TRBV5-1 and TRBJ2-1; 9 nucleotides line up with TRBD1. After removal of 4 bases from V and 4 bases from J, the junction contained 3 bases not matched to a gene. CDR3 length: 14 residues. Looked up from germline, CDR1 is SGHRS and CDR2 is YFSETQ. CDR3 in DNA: TGCGCCAGCAGCACCGGGACAGGGTACAATGAGCAGTTCTTC. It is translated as CASSTGTGYNEQFF.

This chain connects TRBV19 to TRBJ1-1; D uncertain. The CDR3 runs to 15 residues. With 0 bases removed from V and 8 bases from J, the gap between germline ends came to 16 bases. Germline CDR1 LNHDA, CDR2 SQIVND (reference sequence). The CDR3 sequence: CASSIDRRGGSEAFF. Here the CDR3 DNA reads TGTGCCAGTAGTATAGATCGGCGAGGAGGGTCGGAAGCTTTCTTT.

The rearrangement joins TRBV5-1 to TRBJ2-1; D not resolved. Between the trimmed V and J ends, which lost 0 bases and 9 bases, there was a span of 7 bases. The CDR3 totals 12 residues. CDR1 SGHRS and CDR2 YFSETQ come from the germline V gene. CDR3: CASSLGGFEQFF. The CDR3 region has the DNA TGCGCCAGCAGCTTGGGAGGCTTTGAGCAGTTCTTC.

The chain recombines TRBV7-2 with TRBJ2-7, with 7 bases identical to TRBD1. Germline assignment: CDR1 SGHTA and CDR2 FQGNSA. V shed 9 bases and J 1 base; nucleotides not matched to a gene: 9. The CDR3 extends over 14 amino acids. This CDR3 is CASSGTAVSYEQYF. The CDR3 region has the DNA TGTGCCAGTTCCGGGACAGCAGTATCCTACGAGCAGTACTTC.

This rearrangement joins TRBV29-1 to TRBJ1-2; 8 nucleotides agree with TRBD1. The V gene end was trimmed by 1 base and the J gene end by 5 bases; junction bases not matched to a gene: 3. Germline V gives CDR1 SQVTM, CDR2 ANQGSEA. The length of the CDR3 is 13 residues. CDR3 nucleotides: TGCAGCGTTGAAGGGACAGGGCGGTATGGCTACACCTTC. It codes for CSVEGTGRYGYTF.

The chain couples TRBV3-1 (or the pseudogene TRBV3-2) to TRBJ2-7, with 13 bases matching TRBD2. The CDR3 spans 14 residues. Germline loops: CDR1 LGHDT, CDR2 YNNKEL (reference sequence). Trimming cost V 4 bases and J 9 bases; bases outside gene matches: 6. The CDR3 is CASSLRTSGGRQYF. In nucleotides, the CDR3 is TGTGCCAGCAGCCTTAGGACTAGCGGGGGCAGGCAGTACTTC.

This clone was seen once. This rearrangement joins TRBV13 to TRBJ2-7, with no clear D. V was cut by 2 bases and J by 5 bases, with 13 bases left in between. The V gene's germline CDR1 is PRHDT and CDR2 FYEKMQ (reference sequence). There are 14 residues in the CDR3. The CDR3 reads CASSLSSSVHEQYF. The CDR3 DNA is TGTGCCAGCAGCTTATCCTCGTCGGTCCACGAGCAGTACTTC.

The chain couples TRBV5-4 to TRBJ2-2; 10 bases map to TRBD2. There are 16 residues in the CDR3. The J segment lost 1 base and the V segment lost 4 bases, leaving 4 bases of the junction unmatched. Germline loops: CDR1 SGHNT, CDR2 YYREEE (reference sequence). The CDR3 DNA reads TGTGCCAGCAGCCTCGGACTAGCGGTGAACACCGGGGAGCTGTTTTTT. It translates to CASSLGLAVNTGELFF.

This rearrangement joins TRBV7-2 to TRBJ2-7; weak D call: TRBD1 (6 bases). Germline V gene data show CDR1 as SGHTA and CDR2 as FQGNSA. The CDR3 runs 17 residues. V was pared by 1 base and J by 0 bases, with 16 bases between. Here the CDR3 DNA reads TGTGCCAGCAGCTTAGGGACTCAGGGGCGAAGCTCCTACGAGCAGTACTTC. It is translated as CASSLGTQGRSSYEQYF.

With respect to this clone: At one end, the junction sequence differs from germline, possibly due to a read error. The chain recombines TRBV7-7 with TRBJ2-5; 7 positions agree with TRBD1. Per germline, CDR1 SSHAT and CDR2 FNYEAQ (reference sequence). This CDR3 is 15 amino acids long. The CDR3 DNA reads TGTGCTAGCAGCTTAGGGGCCACAGGGGTAGAGACCCAGTACTTC. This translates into CASSLGATGVETQYF.

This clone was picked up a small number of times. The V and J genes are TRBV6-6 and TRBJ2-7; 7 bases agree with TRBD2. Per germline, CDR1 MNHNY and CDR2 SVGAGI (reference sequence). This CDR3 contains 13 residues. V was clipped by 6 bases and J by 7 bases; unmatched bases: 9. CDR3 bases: TGTGCCAGCAGCGTGGGAGGGACGGGAGAGCAGTACTTC. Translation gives CASSVGGTGEQYF.

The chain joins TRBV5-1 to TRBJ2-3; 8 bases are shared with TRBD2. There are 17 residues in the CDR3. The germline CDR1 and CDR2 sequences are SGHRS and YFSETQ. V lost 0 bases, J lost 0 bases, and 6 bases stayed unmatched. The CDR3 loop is CASSLETSGTSTDTQYF. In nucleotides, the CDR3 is TGCGCCAGCAGCTTGGAAACTAGCGGAACTAGCACAGATACGCAGTATTTT.